This entry lists 30 T cell receptor beta chains sequenced from one sample in a study of cytomegalovirus exposure and HLA in healthy donors. In the PCR, 60 Vbeta and 13 Jbeta primers were used. Libraries were prepared by immunoSEQ multiplex PCR; TCRdb keeps only in-frame clonotypes and omits some of them. The sample totals 70,000 or so clones. The material sequenced was PBMCs. Source of these receptors: a man aged 40-55 years in good health and CMV-seronegative.

The chain links TRBV7-7 to TRBJ2-7; 8 bases agree with TRBD1. The length of the CDR3 is 13 residues. Germline lookup yields CDR1 SSHAT and CDR2 FNYEAQ (reference sequence). V trimming: 5 bases; J trimming: 6 bases; junction bases outside the gene matches: 6. The CDR3 loop is CASSQGTGPEQYF. The CDR3 DNA sequence: TGTGCCAGCAGCCAGGGGACAGGCCCCGAGCAGTACTTC.

This chain links TRBV7-2 with TRBJ1-6; 7 bases align to TRBD1. The V and J ends lost 3 bases and 5 bases, in that order; junction bases with no gene match: 4. The germline V gene encodes CDR1 SGHTA and CDR2 FQGNSA. This CDR3 region has 15 residues. This CDR3 is CASSLLGQNNSPLHF. CDR3 DNA: TGTGCCAGCAGCTTGTTGGGACAGAATAATTCACCCCTCCACTTT.

The V call is TRBV25-1, the J call TRBJ2-1; D is possibly TRBD2 (5 bases). Germline V gene data show CDR1 as MGHDK and CDR2 as SYGVNS. The V end lost 0 bases, the J end lost 5 bases, and 11 bases lay between the germline ends. CDR3 length: 15 amino acids. The CDR3, as DNA: TGTGCCAGCAGTGAATATGACTATACCAACAATGAGCAGTTCTTC. Its translation is CASSEYDYTNNEQFF. Together with reference TRBV25-1 and TRBJ2-1, the CDR3 gives the full variable domain: EADIYQTPRYLVIGTGKKITLECSQTMGHDKMYWYQQDPGMELHLIHYSYGVNSTEKGDLSSESTVSRIRTEHFPLTLESARPSHTSQYLCASSEYDYTNNEQFFGPGTRLTVL.

The chain combines TRBV25-1 with TRBJ1-2, with D unresolved. CDR1 MGHDK and CDR2 SYGVNS come from the germline V gene. V lost 2 bases to trimming and J lost 5 bases, with 15 bases between them. This CDR3 comprises 15 residues. CDR3 residues: CASSEVGGLGYGYTF. The CDR3 DNA reads as TGTGCCAGCAGTGAAGTTGGAGGGTTAGGGTATGGCTACACCTTC.

This sequence joins TRBV14 and TRBJ2-3; TRBD1 might be the D (5 bases). The germline CDR1 and CDR2 sequences are SGHDN and FVKESK. V shed 2 bases and J shed 4 bases, with 7 bases lying between them. This CDR3 is 13 amino acids long. The CDR3 nucleotides read TGTGCCAGCAGCCAATGGGGCGCAGATACGCAGTATTTT. It yields the protein CASSQWGADTQYF.

In the case of this clone: In the same sample, other DNA sequences code for this CDR3. This sequence joins TRBV11-2 and TRBJ1-1, with 7 bases that match TRBD1. The CDR3 contains 15 residues. Germline V lookup: CDR1 SGHAT, CDR2 FQNNGV. V was clipped by 4 bases and J by 0 bases; unmatched bases: 5. This CDR3 is CASSSTGQLNTEAFF. The CDR3 DNA reads TGTGCCAGCAGCTCGACGGGACAGTTGAACACTGAAGCTTTCTTT.

The chain is built from TRBV30 and TRBJ2-5; 7 nucleotides agree with TRBD2. The CDR3 totals 15 residues. V lost 0 bases, J lost 0 bases, and 4 bases stayed unmatched. Germline loops: CDR1 GTSNPN, CDR2 SVGIG (reference sequence). The CDR3 region is CAWSVASGNQETQYF. CDR3 coding DNA: TGTGCCTGGAGTGTAGCTAGCGGCAACCAAGAGACCCAGTACTTC.

V is TRBV5-1 and J is TRBJ2-1, with 12 bases aligning to TRBD2. V dropped 7 bases and J dropped 0; count of bases not matched to a gene: 5. This CDR3 has 16 residues. Per germline, CDR1 SGHRS and CDR2 YFSETQ. CDR3 bases: TGCGCCAGCGGGGGACTAGCGGGTTCCTCCTACAATGAGCAGTTCTTC. This sequence encodes CASGGLAGSSYNEQFF. Full variable domain (remainder filled in from reference TRBV5-1 and TRBJ2-1): KAGVTQTPRYLIKTRGQQVTLSCSPISGHRSVSWYQQTPGQGLQFLFEYFSETQRNKGNFPGRFSGRQFSNSRSEMNVSTLELGDSALYLCASGGLAGSSYNEQFFGPGTRLTVL.

This sequence joins TRBV4-2 and TRBJ1-1; perhaps TRBD1 as D (6 bases). V lost 4 bases and J lost 1, with 10 bases in between. From germline, CDR1 is LGHNA and CDR2 YNFKEQ. The CDR3 length is 14 residues. This chain's CDR3 is CASSLDRQNTEAFF. The CDR3 bases are TGTGCCAGCAGCCTGGACAGACAGAACACTGAAGCTTTCTTT.

This chain connects TRBV29-1 to TRBJ1-2; TRBD1 agrees at 10 bases. The ends lost 1 base at V and 6 bases at J; junction bases unmatched: 8. This CDR3 region has 15 residues. Germline-derived CDR1 and CDR2 are SQVTM and ANQGSEA. CDR3: CSVEGWGQGQNGYTF. Here the CDR3 DNA reads TGCAGCGTTGAAGGGTGGGGACAGGGGCAAAATGGCTACACCTTC.

The chain couples TRBV30 to TRBJ2-7, with a tentative D call TRBD1 (6 bases). The V end was cut by 0 bases, the J end by 0 bases, with 18 bases between. The CDR3 covers 17 residues. Germline V CDR1 and CDR2: GTSNPN, SVGIG (reference sequence). CDR3 region: CAWSVPPPGHLSYEQYF. Here the CDR3 DNA reads TGTGCCTGGAGTGTACCCCCACCGGGACACCTCTCCTACGAGCAGTACTTC.

In DNA, the CDR3 is TGTGCTAGTGGTCCAGGGACTAGCGGGAGCAATGAGCAGTTCTTC. Translation: CASGPGTSGSNEQFF. The chain links TRBV12-5 to TRBJ2-1; 14 positions agree with TRBD2. The CDR3 consists of 15 residues. The V segment lost 5 bases and the J segment 6 bases; nucleotides outside the gene matches: 3. The germline gives CDR1 LGHNT, CDR2 FRNRAP. Based on the CDR3 plus reference TRBV12-5 and TRBJ2-1, the full variable domain is DARVTQTPRHKVTEMGQEVTMRCQPILGHNTVFWYRQTMMQGLELLAYFRNRAPLDDSGMPKDRFSAEMPDATLATLKIQPSEPRDSAVYFCASGPGTSGSNEQFFGPGTRLTVL.

The V gene is TRBV7-9, the J gene TRBJ2-7, with 8 bases that match TRBD2. Germline V lookup: CDR1 SEHNR, CDR2 FQNEAQ (reference sequence). The CDR3 extends over 16 amino acids. V shed 5 bases, J shed 6 bases, and the junction held 15 bases outside the gene matches. In DNA, the CDR3 is TGTGCCAGCAGCACACGATGGAGCGGGAGATCGTGCGAGCAGTACTTC. It encodes CASSTRWSGRSCEQYF.

The chain is built from TRBV2 and TRBJ2-1; a possible D gene is TRBD1 (5 bases). In germline, CDR1 is SNHLY, CDR2 FYNNEI. The CDR3 runs to 13 residues. Trimming left V 6 bases short and J 4 bases short, with 10 bases between. The CDR3 sequence: CASRTDSYNEQFF. The CDR3 bases are TGTGCCAGCAGGACAGACAGTTACAATGAGCAGTTCTTC. The entire variable domain, with the rest obtained from reference TRBV2 and TRBJ2-1, is as follows: EPEVTQTPSHQVTQMGQEVILRCVPISNHLYFYWYRQILGQKVEFLVSFYNNEISEKSEIFDDQFSVERPDGSNFTLKIRSTKLEDSAMYFCASRTDSYNEQFFGPGTRLTVL.

The chain recombines TRBV28 with TRBJ2-7; 8 bases map to TRBD2. V trimming: 8 bases; J trimming: 4 bases; junction bases outside the gene matches: 7. From germline, CDR1 is MDHEN and CDR2 SYDVKM. CDR3 size: 13 residues. The CDR3 region has the DNA TGTGCCAGCGTTCAAGCGGGAGCTTACGAGCAGTACTTC. Its translation: CASVQAGAYEQYF.

V is TRBV9 and J is TRBJ2-3, with TRBD2 identical over 14 bases. This CDR3 spans 17 amino acids. Germline CDR1 is SGDLS and CDR2 is YYNGEE. J was trimmed by 3 bases and V by 3 bases; bases with no gene match: 6. The chain's CDR3 is CASSALTSGRGTDTQYF. Here the CDR3 DNA reads TGTGCCAGCAGCGCACTGACTAGCGGGAGGGGAACAGATACGCAGTATTTT.

The chain has TRBV9 and TRBJ2-3, with a possible D match to TRBD2 (5 bases). V shed 4 bases and J shed 1 base, with 10 bases lying between them. Looked up from germline, CDR1 is SGDLS and CDR2 is YYNGEE. The CDR3 contains 14 residues. CDR3 sequence: CASSLLVGTDTQYF. The CDR3 DNA is TGTGCCAGCAGCCTACTAGTAGGCACAGATACGCAGTATTTT. The full variable domain, rest sourced from reference TRBV9 and TRBJ2-3, is DSGVTQTPKHLITATGQRVTLRCSPRSGDLSVYWYQQSLDQGLQFLIQYYNGEERAKGNILERFSAQQFPDLHSELNLSSLELGDSALYFCASSLLVGTDTQYFGPGTRLTVL.

The CDR3: CASSIGTGQGNQQYF. The CDR3 DNA reads TGTGCCAGTAGTATCGGGACAGGACAGGGCAATCAGCAGTACTTC. This chain joins TRBV19 and TRBJ2-7; 8 bases agree with TRBD1. Trimming at V came to 3 bases and at J to 8 bases, leaving 12 bases not matched to a gene. CDR1 and CDR2 from the germline V gene are LNHDA and SQIVND (reference sequence). This CDR3 is built from 15 residues.

The V and J genes are TRBV7-9 and TRBJ1-1, with unresolved D. The CDR3 is made up of 13 amino acids. V gave up 4 bases and J gave up 10 bases, with 16 bases separating them. Germline V lookup: CDR1 SEHNR, CDR2 FQNEAQ (reference sequence). Here the CDR3 DNA reads TGTGCCAGCAGCTCCGGACCTTCCCGGGGAGCTTTCTTT. It specifies CASSSGPSRGAFF.

V is TRBV7-9 and J is TRBJ1-1, with D possibly being TRBD1 (6 bases). The germline V gene has CDR1 SEHNR and CDR2 FQNEAQ (reference sequence). CDR3 length equals 12 residues. V lost 5 bases to trimming and J lost 6 bases, with 10 bases between them. The CDR3 DNA reads TGTGCCAGCAGCCCTCAGGGGCCTGAAGCTTTCTTT. It encodes CASSPQGPEAFF. The full variable domain, rest sourced from reference TRBV7-9 and TRBJ1-1, is DTGVSQNPRHKITKRGQNVTFRCDPISEHNRLYWYRQTLGQGPEFLTYFQNEAQLEKSRLLSDRFSAERPKGSFSTLEIQRTEQGDSAMYLCASSPQGPEAFFGQGTRLTVV.

The V call is TRBV6-6, the J call TRBJ1-6; 7 nucleotides match TRBD1. Trimming at V came to 2 bases and at J to 11 bases, leaving 9 bases not matched to a gene. CDR3 length: 15 amino acids. Germline CDR1 MNHNY, CDR2 SVGAGI (reference sequence). CDR3 protein: CASSYVGHRGPPLHF. CDR3 nucleotides: TGTGCCAGCAGTTACGTGGGGCACAGGGGACCACCCCTCCACTTT.

This chain links TRBV7-2 with TRBJ2-7; 12 nucleotides agree with TRBD1. V was clipped by 4 bases and J by 6 bases; unmatched bases: 4. The CDR3 loop spans 14 amino acids. Per germline, CDR1 SGHTA and CDR2 FQGNSA. The CDR3 loop reads CASSSGQGATEQYF. CDR3 in DNA: TGTGCCAGCAGCTCGGGACAGGGGGCGACCGAGCAGTACTTC. Complete variable domain (other parts from reference TRBV7-2 and TRBJ2-7): GAGVSQSPSNKVTEKGKDVELRCDPISGHTALYWYRQSLGQGLEFLIYFQGNSAPDKSGLPSDRFSAERTGGSVSTLTIQRTQQEDSAVYLCASSSGQGATEQYFGPGTRLTVT.

Considering frequency, this clone is medium-sized. The rearrangement uses TRBV6-4 and TRBJ2-6; the D gene is possibly TRBD2 (5 bases). V lost 2 bases to trimming and J lost 0 bases, with 5 bases between them. The CDR3 is 15 amino acids. Germline-derived CDR1 and CDR2 are MRHNA and SNTAGT. The DNA for the CDR3 is TGTGCCAGCAGTGACGGAGGCTCTGGGGCCAACGTCCTGACTTTC. Its translation: CASSDGGSGANVLTF.

In regard to this clone: A junction boundary mismatches the germline segment, possibly from a read error. The chain joins TRBV6-5 to TRBJ2-7; D is undetermined. The V gene's germline CDR1 is MNHEY and CDR2 SVGAGI. The CDR3 contains 13 residues. The CDR3 nucleotides are TGTGCCAGCAGTAAGTACACCTCCGACGAGCAGTACTTC. Protein product: CASSKYTSDEQYF.

This chain joins TRBV28 and TRBJ2-2; the D gene is possibly TRBD2 (6 bases). Trimming removed 4 bases from V and 0 bases from J, with 9 bases in between. The CDR3 totals 15 residues. From germline, CDR1 is MDHEN and CDR2 SYDVKM. The CDR3 DNA follows: TGTGCCAGCAGTTCCGGGGGTGCGAACACCGGGGAGCTGTTTTTT. As protein: CASSSGGANTGELFF.

V and J are TRBV19 and TRBJ2-7; tentatively, D is TRBD1 (5 bases). The CDR3 contains 14 residues. The germline V and J ends were trimmed by 6 bases and 0 bases, with 12 bases remaining between them. Looked up from germline, CDR1 is LNHDA and CDR2 is SQIVND (reference sequence). As DNA, the CDR3 is TGTGCCAGTAGACCAGGACACGTCTCCTACGAGCAGTACTTC. This sequence encodes CASRPGHVSYEQYF. Full variable domain (remainder filled in from reference TRBV19 and TRBJ2-7): DGGITQSPKYLFRKEGQNVTLSCEQNLNHDAMYWYRQDPGQGLRLIYYSQIVNDFQKGDIAEGYSVSREKKESFPLTVTSAQKNPTAFYLCASRPGHVSYEQYFGPGTRLTVT.

The rearrangement links TRBV7-2 to TRBJ2-5, with 7 bases fitting TRBD2. Per germline, CDR1 SGHTA and CDR2 FQGNSA. The CDR3 has 17 residues. The trim removed 3 bases at V and 2 bases at J, leaving 12 bases unmatched. CDR3 bases: TGTGCCAGCAGCTTGGTGAGCGGGGCCCGGGGACAAGAGACCCAGTACTTC. Translation gives CASSLVSGARGQETQYF.

The chain has TRBV30 and TRBJ2-1; 9 bases agree with TRBD2. The J segment lost 14 bases and the V segment lost 2 bases, leaving 13 bases of the junction unmatched. The germline CDR1 and CDR2 sequences are GTSNPN and SVGIG (reference sequence). The length of the CDR3 is 14 residues. CDR3 sequence (DNA): TGTGCCTGGAGTCAGGGGCGGGAGGGCTTGGGCGAGTTCTTC. This encodes CAWSQGREGLGEFF.

The rearrangement joins TRBV5-1 to TRBJ2-5; 10 nucleotides agree with TRBD2. The CDR3 sequence is 14 residues long. V lost 2 bases to trimming and J lost 5 bases; unmatched junction nucleotides: 3. Germline V gene sequence: CDR1 SGHRS, CDR2 YFSETQ. Written as DNA, the CDR3 is TGCGCCAGCAGCTTAAGCGGGAGGGAGGAGACCCAGTACTTC. Protein sequence: CASSLSGREETQYF.

On this clone itself: Compared with germline, one end of the junction differs, possibly owing to a read error. The V call is TRBV5-1, the J call TRBJ2-7; TRBD1 matches 10 bases. Germline values: CDR1 SGHRS, CDR2 YFSETQ. This CDR3 has 16 residues. The CDR3 loop reads CASSPTPGQGNHELYF. Written as DNA, the CDR3 is TGCGCCAGCAGCCCCACCCCGGGACAGGGGAACCACGAGCTGTACTTC.